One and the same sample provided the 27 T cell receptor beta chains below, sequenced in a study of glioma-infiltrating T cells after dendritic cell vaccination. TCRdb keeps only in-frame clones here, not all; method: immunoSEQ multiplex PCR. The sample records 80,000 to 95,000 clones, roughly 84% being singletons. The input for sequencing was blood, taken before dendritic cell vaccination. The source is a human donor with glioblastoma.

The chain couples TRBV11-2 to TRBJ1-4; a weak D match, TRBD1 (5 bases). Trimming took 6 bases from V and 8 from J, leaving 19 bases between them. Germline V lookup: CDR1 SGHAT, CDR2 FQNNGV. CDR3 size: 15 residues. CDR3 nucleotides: TGTGCCAGCAGGGCCGGGGACTGGGCAGGCGAAAAACTGTTTTTT. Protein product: CASRAGDWAGEKLFF.

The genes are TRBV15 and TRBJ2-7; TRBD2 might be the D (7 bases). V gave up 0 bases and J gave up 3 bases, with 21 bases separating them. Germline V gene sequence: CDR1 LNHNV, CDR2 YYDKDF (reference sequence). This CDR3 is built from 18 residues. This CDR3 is CATSRDPLSGGFFYEQYF. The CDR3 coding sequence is TGTGCCACCAGCAGAGATCCCCTCTCGGGGGGCTTTTTCTACGAGCAGTACTTC.

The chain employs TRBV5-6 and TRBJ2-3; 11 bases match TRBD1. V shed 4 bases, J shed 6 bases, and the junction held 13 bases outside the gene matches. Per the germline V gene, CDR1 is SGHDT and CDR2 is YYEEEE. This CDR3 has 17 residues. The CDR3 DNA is TGTGCCAGCAGCAAAAGTCCGGGACAGGGGGTTCATGATACGCAGTATTTT. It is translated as CASSKSPGQGVHDTQYF.

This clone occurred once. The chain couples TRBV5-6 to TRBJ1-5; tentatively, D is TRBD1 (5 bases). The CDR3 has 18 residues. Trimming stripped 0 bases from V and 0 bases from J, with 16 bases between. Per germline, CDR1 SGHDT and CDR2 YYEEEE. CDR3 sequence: CASSLGGRSFNSNQPQHF. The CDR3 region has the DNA TGTGCCAGCAGCTTGGGGGGCAGGAGTTTCAATAGCAATCAGCCCCAGCATTTT.

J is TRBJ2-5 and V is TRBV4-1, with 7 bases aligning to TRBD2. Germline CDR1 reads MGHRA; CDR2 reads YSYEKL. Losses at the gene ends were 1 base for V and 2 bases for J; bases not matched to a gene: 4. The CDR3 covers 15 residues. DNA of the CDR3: TGCGCCAGCAGCCAAGTGGTACTAGCGCAAGAGACCCAGTACTTC. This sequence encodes CASSQVVLAQETQYF.

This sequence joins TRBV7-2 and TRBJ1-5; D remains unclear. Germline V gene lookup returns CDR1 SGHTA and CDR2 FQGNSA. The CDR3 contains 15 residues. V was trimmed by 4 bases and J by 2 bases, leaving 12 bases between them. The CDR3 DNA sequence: TGTGCCAGCAGCTCCGGGAGGAGAGGCAATCAGCCCCAGCATTTT. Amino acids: CASSSGRRGNQPQHF.

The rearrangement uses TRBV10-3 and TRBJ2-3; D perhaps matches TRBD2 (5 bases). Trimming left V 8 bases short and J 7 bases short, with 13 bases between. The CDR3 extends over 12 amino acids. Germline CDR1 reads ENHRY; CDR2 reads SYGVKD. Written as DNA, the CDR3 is TGTGCCATCCGAGAGGGCATGAATACGCAGTATTTT. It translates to CAIREGMNTQYF.

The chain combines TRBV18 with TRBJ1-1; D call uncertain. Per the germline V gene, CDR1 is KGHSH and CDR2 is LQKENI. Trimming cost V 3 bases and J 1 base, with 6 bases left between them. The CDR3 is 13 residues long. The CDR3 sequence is CASSPHWNTEAFF. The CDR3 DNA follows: TGTGCCAGCTCACCCCATTGGAACACTGAAGCTTTCTTT. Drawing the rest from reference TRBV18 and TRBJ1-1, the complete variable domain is NAGVMQNPRHLVRRRGQEARLRCSPMKGHSHVYWYRQLPEEGLKFMVYLQKENIIDESGMPKERFSAEFPKEGPSILRIQQVVRGDSAAYFCASSPHWNTEAFFGQGTRLTVV.

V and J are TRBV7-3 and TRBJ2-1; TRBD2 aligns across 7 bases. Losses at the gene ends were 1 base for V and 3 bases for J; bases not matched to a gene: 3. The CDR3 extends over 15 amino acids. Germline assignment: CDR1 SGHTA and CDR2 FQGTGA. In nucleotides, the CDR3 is TGTGCCAGCAGCTTAAACGGGAGGCTCTACAATGAGCAGTTCTTC. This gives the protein CASSLNGRLYNEQFF.

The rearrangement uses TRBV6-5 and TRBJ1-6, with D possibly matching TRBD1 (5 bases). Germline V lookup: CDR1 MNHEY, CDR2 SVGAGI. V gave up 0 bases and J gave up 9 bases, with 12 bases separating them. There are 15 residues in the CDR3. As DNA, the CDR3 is TGTGCCAGCAGTTACTCGATGGGGGGGGGTTCACCCCTCCACTTT. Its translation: CASSYSMGGGSPLHF.

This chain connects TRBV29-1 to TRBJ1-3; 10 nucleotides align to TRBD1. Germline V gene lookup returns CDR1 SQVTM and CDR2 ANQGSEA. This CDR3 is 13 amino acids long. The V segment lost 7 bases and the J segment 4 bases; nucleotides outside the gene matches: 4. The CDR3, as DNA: TGCAGCGGGGGACAGGGGTCCGGAAACACCATATATTTT. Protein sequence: CSGGQGSGNTIYF.

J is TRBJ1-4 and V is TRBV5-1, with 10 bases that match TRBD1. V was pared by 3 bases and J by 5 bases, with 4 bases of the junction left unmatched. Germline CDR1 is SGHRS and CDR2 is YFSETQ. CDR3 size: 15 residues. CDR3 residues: CASSSMGQGNEKLFF. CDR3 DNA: TGCGCCAGCAGCTCCATGGGACAGGGGAATGAAAAACTGTTTTTT.

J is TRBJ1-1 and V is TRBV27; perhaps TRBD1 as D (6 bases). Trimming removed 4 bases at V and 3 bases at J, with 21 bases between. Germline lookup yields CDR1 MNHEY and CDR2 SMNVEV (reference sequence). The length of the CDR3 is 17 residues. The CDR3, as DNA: TGTGCCAGCAGTTACCTCCCCGGGACAAACAGCCACACTGAAGCTTTCTTT. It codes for CASSYLPGTNSHTEAFF.

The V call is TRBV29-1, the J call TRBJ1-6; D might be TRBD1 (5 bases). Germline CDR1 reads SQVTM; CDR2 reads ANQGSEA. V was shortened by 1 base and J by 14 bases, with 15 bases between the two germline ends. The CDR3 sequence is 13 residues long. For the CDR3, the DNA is TGCAGCGTTGAAGTGGGCCGGAAGGGGTCCCTCCACTTT. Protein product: CSVEVGRKGSLHF. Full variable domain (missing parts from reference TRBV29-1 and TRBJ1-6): SAVISQKPSRDICQRGTSLTIQCQVDSQVTMMFWYRQQPGQSLTLIATANQGSEATYESGFVIDKFPISRPNLTFSTLTVSNMSPEDSSIYLCSVEVGRKGSLHFGNGTRLTVT.

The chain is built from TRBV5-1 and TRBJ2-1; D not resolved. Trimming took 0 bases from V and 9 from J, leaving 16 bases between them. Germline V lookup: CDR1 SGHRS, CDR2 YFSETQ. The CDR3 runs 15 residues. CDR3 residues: CASSLEASPSGEQFF. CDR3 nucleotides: TGCGCCAGCAGCTTGGAGGCGTCTCCCTCGGGTGAGCAGTTCTTC.

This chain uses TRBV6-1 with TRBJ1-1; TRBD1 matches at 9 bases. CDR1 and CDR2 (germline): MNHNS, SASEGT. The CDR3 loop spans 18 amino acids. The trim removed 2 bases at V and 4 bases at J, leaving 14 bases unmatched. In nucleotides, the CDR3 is TGTGCCAGCAGTGAATGGGGGGACAGGGTGGGAGAGGGCACTGAAGCTTTCTTT. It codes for CASSEWGDRVGEGTEAFF.

DNA of the CDR3: TGTGCCACCAGCAGACAACTAGCGGGGGTGGAGACCCAGTACTTC. It specifies CATSRQLAGVETQYF. The rearrangement uses TRBV15 and TRBJ2-5; 11 nucleotides align to TRBD2. The length of the CDR3 is 15 residues. Trimming cost V 2 bases and J 5 bases; bases outside gene matches: 4. Germline CDR1 is LNHNV and CDR2 is YYDKDF (reference sequence).

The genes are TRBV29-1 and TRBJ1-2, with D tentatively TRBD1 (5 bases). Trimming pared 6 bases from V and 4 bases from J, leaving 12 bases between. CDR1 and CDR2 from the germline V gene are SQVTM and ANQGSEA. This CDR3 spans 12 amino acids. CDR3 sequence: CSVPGKGYGYTF. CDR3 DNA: TGCAGCGTCCCAGGGAAGGGCTATGGCTACACCTTC.

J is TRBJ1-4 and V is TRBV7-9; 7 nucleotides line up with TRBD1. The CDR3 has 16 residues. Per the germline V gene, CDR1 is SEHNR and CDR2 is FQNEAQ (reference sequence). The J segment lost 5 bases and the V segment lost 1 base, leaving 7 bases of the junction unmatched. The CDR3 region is CASSLVSGTVNEKLFF. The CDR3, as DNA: TGTGCCAGCAGCTTAGTTTCCGGGACAGTAAATGAAAAACTGTTTTTT. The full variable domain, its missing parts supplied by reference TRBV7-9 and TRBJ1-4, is DTGVSQNPRHKITKRGQNVTFRCDPISEHNRLYWYRQTLGQGPEFLTYFQNEAQLEKSRLLSDRFSAERPKGSFSTLEIQRTEQGDSAMYLCASSLVSGTVNEKLFFGSGTQLSVL.

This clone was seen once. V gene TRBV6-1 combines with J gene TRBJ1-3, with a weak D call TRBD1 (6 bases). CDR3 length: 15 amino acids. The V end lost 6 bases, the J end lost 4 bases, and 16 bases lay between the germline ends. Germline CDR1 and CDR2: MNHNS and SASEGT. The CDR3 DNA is TGTGCCAGCAGATCGGGACATTTCCCCGGAAACACCATATATTTT. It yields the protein CASRSGHFPGNTIYF.

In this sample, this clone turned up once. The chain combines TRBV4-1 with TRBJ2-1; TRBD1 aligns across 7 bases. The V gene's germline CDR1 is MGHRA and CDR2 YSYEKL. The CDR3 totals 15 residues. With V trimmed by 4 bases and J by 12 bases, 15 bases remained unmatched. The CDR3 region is CASSPVDREGRGQFF. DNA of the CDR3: TGCGCCAGCAGCCCCGTCGACAGGGAAGGCCGAGGGCAGTTCTTC.

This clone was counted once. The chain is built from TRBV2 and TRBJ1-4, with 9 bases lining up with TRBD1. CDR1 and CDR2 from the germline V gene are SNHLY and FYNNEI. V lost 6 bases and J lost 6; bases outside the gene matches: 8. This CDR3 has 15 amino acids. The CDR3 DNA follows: TGTGCCAGCAGGCGGGACAGGGTTGGGGATGAAAAACTGTTTTTT. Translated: CASRRDRVGDEKLFF.

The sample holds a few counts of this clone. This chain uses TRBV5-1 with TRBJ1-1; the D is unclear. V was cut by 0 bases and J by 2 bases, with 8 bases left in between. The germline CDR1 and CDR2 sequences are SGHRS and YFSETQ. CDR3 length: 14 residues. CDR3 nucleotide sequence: TGCGCCAGCAGCTTGGTTGGGCCCAACACTGAAGCTTTCTTT. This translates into CASSLVGPNTEAFF.

This CDR3 is CASILNWDRAQPQHF. The CDR3 nucleotides read TGTGCCAGCATCCTAAACTGGGACAGGGCCCAGCCCCAGCATTTT. The chain uses TRBV2 and TRBJ1-5, with 9 bases fitting TRBD1. J lost 7 bases, V lost 7 bases, and 11 bases had no gene match. Germline V gives CDR1 SNHLY, CDR2 FYNNEI. The CDR3 sequence is 15 residues long.

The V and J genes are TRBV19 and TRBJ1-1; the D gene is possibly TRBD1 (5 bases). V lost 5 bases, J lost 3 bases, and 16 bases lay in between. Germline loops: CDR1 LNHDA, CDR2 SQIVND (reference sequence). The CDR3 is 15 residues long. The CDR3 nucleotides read TGTGCCAGTAGTGAGGACATGGGGCGGTACACTGAAGCTTTCTTT. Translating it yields CASSEDMGRYTEAFF. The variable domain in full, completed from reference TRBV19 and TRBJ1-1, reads DGGITQSPKYLFRKEGQNVTLSCEQNLNHDAMYWYRQDPGQGLRLIYYSQIVNDFQKGDIAEGYSVSREKKESFPLTVTSAQKNPTAFYLCASSEDMGRYTEAFFGQGTRLTVV.

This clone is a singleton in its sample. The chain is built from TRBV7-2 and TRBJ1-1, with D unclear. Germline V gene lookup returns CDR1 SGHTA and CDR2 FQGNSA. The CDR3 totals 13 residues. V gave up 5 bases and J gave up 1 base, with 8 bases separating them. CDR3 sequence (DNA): TGTGCCAGCAGCCAACAGACGAACACTGAAGCTTTCTTT. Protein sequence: CASSQQTNTEAFF.

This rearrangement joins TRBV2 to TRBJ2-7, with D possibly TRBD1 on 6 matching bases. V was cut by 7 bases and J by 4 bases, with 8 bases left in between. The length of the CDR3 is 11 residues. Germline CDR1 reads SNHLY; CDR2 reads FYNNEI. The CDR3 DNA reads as TGTGCCAGCATTCAGGGGTACGAGCAGTACTTC. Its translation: CASIQGYEQYF.